Below are 9 T cell receptor beta chains sequenced from a single sample in a study of blood T cell repertoires in COVID-19. Sequencing was performed with immunoSEQ multiplex PCR; in TCRdb, only in-frame clones are kept and a portion is missing. Of under 140,000 clones detected, 88% appear once; the ten largest clones hold over 3%. The sequencing sample was made of peripheral blood. The receptors were gathered from a woman between 50 and 59 years old with acute or convalescent COVID-19.

The gene calls are TRBV7-9 and TRBJ2-5, with 7 bases that match TRBD1. After removal of 5 bases from V and 5 bases from J, the junction contained 8 bases not matched to a gene. The CDR3 has 14 residues. Germline V lookup: CDR1 SEHNR, CDR2 FQNEAQ (reference sequence). CDR3: CASSPPTGTETQYF. The CDR3 coding sequence is TGTGCCAGCAGCCCACCGACAGGGACCGAGACCCAGTACTTC.

This chain joins TRBV28 and TRBJ2-7; D perhaps matches TRBD1 (6 bases). The CDR3 totals 15 residues. V shed 8 bases and J shed 0 bases, with 17 bases lying between them. The germline CDR1 and CDR2 sequences are MDHEN and SYDVKM. The chain's CDR3 is CASLKYRASSYEQYF. CDR3 in DNA: TGTGCCAGCTTAAAGTACAGGGCCAGCTCCTACGAGCAGTACTTC. The full variable domain, completed using reference TRBV28 and TRBJ2-7, is DVKVTQSSRYLVKRTGEKVFLECVQDMDHENMFWYRQDPGLGLRLIYFSYDVKMKEKGDIPEGYSVSREKKERFSLILESASTNQTSMYLCASLKYRASSYEQYFGPGTRLTVT.

The chain uses TRBV18 and TRBJ2-1; D remains unclear. The CDR3 sequence is 12 residues long. Germline CDR1 and CDR2: KGHSH and LQKENI. V lost 3 bases, J lost 8 bases, and 8 bases lay in between. The CDR3 DNA sequence: TGTGCCAGCTCACCGACCCAGGATGAGCAGTTCTTC. This codes for CASSPTQDEQFF. Full variable domain (rest looked up from reference TRBV18 and TRBJ2-1): NAGVMQNPRHLVRRRGQEARLRCSPMKGHSHVYWYRQLPEEGLKFMVYLQKENIIDESGMPKERFSAEFPKEGPSILRIQQVVRGDSAAYFCASSPTQDEQFFGPGTRLTVL.

V and J are TRBV7-6 and TRBJ2-7, with D possibly being TRBD2 (6 bases). The V gene lost 3 bases and the J gene lost 12 bases, with 15 bases spanning the gap. This CDR3 comprises 12 residues. CDR1 is SGHVS, CDR2 FNYEAQ, per germline. The CDR3 DNA reads TGTGCCAGCAGCTTGGAACCCAGGGAGGTGTACTTC. This translates into CASSLEPREVYF.

V is TRBV5-1 and J is TRBJ1-1, with D unresolved. V was pared by 4 bases and J by 1 base, with 5 bases between. The CDR3 runs 12 residues. In germline, CDR1 is SGHRS, CDR2 YFSETQ. The CDR3 protein is CASSTGNTEAFF. CDR3 sequence (DNA): TGCGCCAGCAGCACCGGGAACACTGAAGCTTTCTTT.

The chain is built from TRBV28 and TRBJ2-5, with a weak D call TRBD1 (6 bases). Between the trimmed V and J ends, which lost 8 bases and 3 bases, there was a span of 16 bases. CDR1 and CDR2 from the germline V gene are MDHEN and SYDVKM. CDR3 length equals 14 residues. This CDR3 reads CASLTQGSEETQYF. The DNA of the CDR3 is TGTGCCAGCTTAACACAGGGATCGGAAGAGACCCAGTACTTC. Complete variable domain (other parts from reference TRBV28 and TRBJ2-5): DVKVTQSSRYLVKRTGEKVFLECVQDMDHENMFWYRQDPGLGLRLIYFSYDVKMKEKGDIPEGYSVSREKKERFSLILESASTNQTSMYLCASLTQGSEETQYFGPGTRLLVL.

This chain connects TRBV11-1 to TRBJ2-5, with D possibly matching TRBD1 (5 bases). There are 14 residues in the CDR3. V lost 4 bases to trimming and J lost 0 bases, with 9 bases between them. The V gene's germline CDR1 is SGHAT and CDR2 FQDESV (reference sequence). The CDR3, as DNA: TGTGCCAGCAGCTCGGACAACTACCAAGAGACCCAGTACTTC. Amino acids: CASSSDNYQETQYF.

The V and J genes are TRBV7-9 and TRBJ2-7; D remains ambiguous. The V end lost 5 bases, the J end lost 6 bases, and 11 bases lay between the germline ends. The germline V gene encodes CDR1 SEHNR and CDR2 FQNEAQ (reference sequence). The CDR3 sequence is 12 residues long. The CDR3 protein is CASSENSFEQYF. In DNA, the CDR3 is TGTGCCAGCAGCGAAAACAGCTTCGAGCAGTACTTC. Full variable domain (remainder filled in from reference TRBV7-9 and TRBJ2-7): DTGVSQNPRHKITKRGQNVTFRCDPISEHNRLYWYRQTLGQGPEFLTYFQNEAQLEKSRLLSDRFSAERPKGSFSTLEIQRTEQGDSAMYLCASSENSFEQYFGPGTRLTVT.

This clone was detected only once. For the CDR3, the DNA is TGTGCCTGGAGTGTCGGCAGGGATAATTCACCCCTCCACTTT. This encodes CAWSVGRDNSPLHF. The chain uses TRBV30 and TRBJ1-6; D is possibly TRBD1 (5 bases). The V gene lost 0 bases and the J gene lost 5 bases, with 8 bases spanning the gap. Germline V gives CDR1 GTSNPN, CDR2 SVGIG (reference sequence). This CDR3 has 14 amino acids. Combining the CDR3 with reference TRBV30 and TRBJ1-6 gives the whole variable domain SQTIHQWPATLVQPVGSPLSLECTVEGTSNPNLYWYRQAAGRGLQLLFYSVGIGQISSEVPQNLSASRPQDRQFILSSKKLLLSDSGFYLCAWSVGRDNSPLHFGNGTRLTVT.